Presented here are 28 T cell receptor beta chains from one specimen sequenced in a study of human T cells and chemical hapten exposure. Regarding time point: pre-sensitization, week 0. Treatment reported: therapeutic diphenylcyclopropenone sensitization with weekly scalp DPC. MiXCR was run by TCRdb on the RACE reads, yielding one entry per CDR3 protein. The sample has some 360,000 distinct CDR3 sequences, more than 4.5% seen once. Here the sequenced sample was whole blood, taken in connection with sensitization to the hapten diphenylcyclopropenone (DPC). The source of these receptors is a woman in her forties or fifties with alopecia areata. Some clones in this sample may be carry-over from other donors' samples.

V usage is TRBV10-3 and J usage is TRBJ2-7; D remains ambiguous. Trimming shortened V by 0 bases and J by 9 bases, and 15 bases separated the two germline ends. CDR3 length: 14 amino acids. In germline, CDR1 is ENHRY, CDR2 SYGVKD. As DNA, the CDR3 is TGTGCCATCAGTGAGTCGAAAGGTGGATTGGGGCAGTACTTC. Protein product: CAISESKGGLGQYF.

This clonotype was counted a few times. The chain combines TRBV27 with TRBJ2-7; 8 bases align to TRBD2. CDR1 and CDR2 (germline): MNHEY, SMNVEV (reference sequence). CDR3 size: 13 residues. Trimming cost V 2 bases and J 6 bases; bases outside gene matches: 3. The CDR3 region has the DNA TGTGCCAGCAGTTTAACGGGAGGGATCGAGCAGTACTTC. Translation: CASSLTGGIEQYF.

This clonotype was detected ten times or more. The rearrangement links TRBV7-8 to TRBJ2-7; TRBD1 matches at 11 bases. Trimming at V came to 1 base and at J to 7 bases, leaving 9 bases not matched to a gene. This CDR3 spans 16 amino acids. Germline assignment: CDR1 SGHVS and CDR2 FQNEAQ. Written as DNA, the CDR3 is TGTGCCAGCAGCTTAGTTTCGGGACAGGGGGTCGAGGAGCAGTACTTC. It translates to CASSLVSGQGVEEQYF.

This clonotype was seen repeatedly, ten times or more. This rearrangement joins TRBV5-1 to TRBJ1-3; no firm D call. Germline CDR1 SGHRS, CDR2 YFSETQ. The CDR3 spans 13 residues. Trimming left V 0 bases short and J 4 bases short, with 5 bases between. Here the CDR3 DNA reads TGCGCCAGCAGCTTGGACGAGGGAAACACCATATATTTT. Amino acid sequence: CASSLDEGNTIYF.

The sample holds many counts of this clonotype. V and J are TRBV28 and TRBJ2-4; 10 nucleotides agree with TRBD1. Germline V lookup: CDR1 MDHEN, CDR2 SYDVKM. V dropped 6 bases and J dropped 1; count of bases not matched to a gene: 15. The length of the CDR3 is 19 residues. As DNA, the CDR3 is TGTGCCAGCAGCGCGGGGACAGGGGACGTCGGGGCGGCCAAAAACATTCAGTACTTC. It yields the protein CASSAGTGDVGAAKNIQYF.

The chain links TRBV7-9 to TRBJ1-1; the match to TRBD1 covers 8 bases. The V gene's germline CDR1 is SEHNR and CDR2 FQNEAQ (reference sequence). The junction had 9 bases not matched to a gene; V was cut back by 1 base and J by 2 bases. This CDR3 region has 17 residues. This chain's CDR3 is CASSLETGTGGNTEAFF. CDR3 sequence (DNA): TGTGCCAGCAGCTTAGAAACCGGGACAGGAGGAAACACTGAAGCTTTCTTT.

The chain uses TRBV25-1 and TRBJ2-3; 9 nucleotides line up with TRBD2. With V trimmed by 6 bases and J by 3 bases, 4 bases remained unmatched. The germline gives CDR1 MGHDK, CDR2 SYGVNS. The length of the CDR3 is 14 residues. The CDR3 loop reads CASSPAGGTDTQYF. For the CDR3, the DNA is TGTGCCAGCAGCCCAGCGGGAGGTACAGATACGCAGTATTTT. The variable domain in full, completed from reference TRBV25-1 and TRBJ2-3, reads EADIYQTPRYLVIGTGKKITLECSQTMGHDKMYWYQQDPGMELHLIHYSYGVNSTEKGDLSSESTVSRIRTEHFPLTLESARPSHTSQYLCASSPAGGTDTQYFGPGTRLTVL.

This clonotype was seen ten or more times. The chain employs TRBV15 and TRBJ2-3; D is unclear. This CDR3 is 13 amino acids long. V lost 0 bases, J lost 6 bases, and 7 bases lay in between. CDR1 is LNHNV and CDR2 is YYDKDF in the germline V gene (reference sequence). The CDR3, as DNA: TGTGCCACCAGCAGAGATGTGGTGGATACGCAGTATTTT. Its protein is CATSRDVVDTQYF.

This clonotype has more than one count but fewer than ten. CDR3 DNA: TGTGCCAGCAGGGGACAGGCTACAGATACGCAGCATTTT. This translates into CASRGQATDTQHF. This chain uses TRBV9 with TRBJ2-3; 8 bases map to TRBD1. Gene TRBJ1-5 matches the end of the DNA better, so the J call may be wrong. CDR1 and CDR2 (germline): SGDLS, YYNGEE. This CDR3 has 13 residues.

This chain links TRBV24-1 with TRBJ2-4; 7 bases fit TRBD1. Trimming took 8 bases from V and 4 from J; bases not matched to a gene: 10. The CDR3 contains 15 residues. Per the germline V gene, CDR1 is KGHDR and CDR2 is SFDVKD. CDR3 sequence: CATIWAGGEKNIQYF. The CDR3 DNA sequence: TGTGCCACCATTTGGGCAGGGGGAGAGAAAAACATTCAGTACTTC.

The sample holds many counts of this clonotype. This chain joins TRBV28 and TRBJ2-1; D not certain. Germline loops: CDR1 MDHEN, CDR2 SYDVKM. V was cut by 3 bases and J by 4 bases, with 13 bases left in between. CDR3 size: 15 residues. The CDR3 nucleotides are TGTGCCAGCAGTTTTATGAGGCCACCTTACAATGAGCAGTTCTTC. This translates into CASSFMRPPYNEQFF.

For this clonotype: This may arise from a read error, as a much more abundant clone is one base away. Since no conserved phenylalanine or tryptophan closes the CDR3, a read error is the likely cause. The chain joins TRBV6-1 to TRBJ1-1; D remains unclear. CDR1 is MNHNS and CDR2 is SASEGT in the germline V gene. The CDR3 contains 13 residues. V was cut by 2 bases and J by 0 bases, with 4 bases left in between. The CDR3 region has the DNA TGTGCCAGCAGTGAACAGCTGAACACTGAAGCTTTCCTT. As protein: CASSEQLNTEAFL.

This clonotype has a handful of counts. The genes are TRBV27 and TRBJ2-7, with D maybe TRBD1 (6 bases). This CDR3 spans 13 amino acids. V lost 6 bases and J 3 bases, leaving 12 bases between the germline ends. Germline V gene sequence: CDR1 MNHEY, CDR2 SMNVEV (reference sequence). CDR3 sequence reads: CASSTGSLYEQYF. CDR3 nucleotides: TGTGCCAGCAGCACAGGGTCCCTCTACGAGCAGTACTTC.

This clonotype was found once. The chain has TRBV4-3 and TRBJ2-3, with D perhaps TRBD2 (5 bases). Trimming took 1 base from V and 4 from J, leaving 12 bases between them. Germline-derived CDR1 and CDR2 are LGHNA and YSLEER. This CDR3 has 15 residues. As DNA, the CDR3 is TGCGCCAGCAGCCAAGGGGGAGAGGTAGCAGATACGCAGTATTTT. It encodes CASSQGGEVADTQYF.

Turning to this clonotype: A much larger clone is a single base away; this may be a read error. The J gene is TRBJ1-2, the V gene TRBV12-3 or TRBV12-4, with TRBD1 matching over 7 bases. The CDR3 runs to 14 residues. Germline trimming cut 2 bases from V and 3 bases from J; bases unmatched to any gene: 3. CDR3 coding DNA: TGTGCCAGCAGTTTAAACCAGGGGGACTATGGCTACACCTTC. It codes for CASSLNQGDYGYTF.

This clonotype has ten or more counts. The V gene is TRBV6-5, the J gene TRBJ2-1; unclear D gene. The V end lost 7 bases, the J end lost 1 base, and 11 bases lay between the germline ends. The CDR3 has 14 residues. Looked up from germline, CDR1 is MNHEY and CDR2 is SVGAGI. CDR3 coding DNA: TGTGCCAGCACCCAGCTGGGGTCCTACAATGAGCAGTTCTTC. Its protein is CASTQLGSYNEQFF.

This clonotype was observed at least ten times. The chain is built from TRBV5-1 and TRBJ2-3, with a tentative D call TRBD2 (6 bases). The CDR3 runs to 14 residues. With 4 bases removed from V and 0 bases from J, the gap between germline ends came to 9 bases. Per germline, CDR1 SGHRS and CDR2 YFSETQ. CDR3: CASSGDFSTDTQYF. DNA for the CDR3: TGCGCCAGCAGCGGGGACTTTAGCACAGATACGCAGTATTTT.

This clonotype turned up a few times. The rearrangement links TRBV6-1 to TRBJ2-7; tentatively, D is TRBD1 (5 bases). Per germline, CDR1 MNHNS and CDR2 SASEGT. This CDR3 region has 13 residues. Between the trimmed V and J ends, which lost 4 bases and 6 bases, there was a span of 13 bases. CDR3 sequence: CASSVRPGSEQYF. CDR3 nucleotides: TGTGCCAGCAGTGTTCGCCCAGGGTCCGAGCAGTACTTC.

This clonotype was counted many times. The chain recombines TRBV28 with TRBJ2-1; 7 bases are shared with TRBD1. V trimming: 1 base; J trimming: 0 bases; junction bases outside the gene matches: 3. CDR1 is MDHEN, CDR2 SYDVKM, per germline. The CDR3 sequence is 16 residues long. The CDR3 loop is CASSLSAGGSYNEQFF. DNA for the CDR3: TGTGCCAGCAGTTTATCGGCAGGGGGCTCCTACAATGAGCAGTTCTTC.

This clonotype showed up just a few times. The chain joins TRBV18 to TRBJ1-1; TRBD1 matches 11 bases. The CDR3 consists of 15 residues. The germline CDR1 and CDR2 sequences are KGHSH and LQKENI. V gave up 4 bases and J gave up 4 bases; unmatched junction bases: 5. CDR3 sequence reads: CASSQGQGVGTEAFF. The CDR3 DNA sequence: TGTGCCAGCTCACAGGGACAGGGGGTTGGCACTGAAGCTTTCTTT.

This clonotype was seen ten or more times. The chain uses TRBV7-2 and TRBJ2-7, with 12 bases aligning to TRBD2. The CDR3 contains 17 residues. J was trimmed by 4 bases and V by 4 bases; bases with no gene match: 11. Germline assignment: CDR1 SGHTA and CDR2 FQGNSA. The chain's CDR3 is CASSYSSAGTSGYEQYF. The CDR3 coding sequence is TGTGCCAGCAGCTACTCCTCGGCCGGGACTAGCGGGTACGAGCAGTACTTC.

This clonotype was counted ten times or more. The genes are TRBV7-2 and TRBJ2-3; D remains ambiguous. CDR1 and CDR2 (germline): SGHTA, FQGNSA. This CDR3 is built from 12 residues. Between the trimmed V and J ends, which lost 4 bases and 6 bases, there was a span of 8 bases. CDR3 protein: CASSSFADTQYF. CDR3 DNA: TGTGCCAGCAGCTCTTTCGCGGATACGCAGTATTTT.

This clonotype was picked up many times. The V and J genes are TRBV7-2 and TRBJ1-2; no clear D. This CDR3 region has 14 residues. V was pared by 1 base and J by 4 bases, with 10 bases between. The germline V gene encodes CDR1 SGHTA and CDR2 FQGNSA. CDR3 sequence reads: CASSLGMGPYGYTF. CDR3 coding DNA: TGTGCCAGCAGCTTAGGAATGGGCCCCTATGGCTACACCTTC.

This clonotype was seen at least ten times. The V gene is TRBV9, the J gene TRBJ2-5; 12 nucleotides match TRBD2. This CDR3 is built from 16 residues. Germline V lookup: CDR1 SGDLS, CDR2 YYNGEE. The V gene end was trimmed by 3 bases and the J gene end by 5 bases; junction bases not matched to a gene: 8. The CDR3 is CASSEGLAGRGETQYF. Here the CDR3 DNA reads TGTGCCAGCAGCGAAGGACTAGCGGGGCGCGGGGAGACCCAGTACTTC.

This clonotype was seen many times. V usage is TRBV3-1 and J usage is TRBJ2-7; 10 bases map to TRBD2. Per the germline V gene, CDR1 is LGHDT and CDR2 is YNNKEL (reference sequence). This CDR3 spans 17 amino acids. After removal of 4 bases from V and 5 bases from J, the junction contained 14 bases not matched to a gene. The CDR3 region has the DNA TGTGCCAGCAGCCGCAAGCCAGCCGGGACTAGCGTACACGAGCAGTACTTC. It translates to CASSRKPAGTSVHEQYF.

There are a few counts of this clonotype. The chain's CDR3 is CASSQGRYNQPQHF. The CDR3 coding sequence is TGTGCCAGCAGTCAAGGGAGGTACAATCAGCCCCAGCATTTT. This chain uses TRBV2 with TRBJ1-5; D gene uncertain. This CDR3 spans 14 amino acids. Trimming removed 5 bases at V and 3 bases at J, with 11 bases between. Germline V lookup: CDR1 SNHLY, CDR2 FYNNEI.

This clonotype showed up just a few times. The CDR3 region is CASSLPSRGSDQPQHF. The CDR3 coding sequence is TGTGCCAGCAGCCTTCCCAGCCGGGGATCCGATCAGCCCCAGCATTTT. The chain links TRBV6-6 to TRBJ1-5; D ambiguous. V lost 6 bases to trimming and J lost 5 bases, with 20 bases between them. The germline CDR1 and CDR2 sequences are MNHNY and SVGAGI (reference sequence). There are 16 residues in the CDR3.

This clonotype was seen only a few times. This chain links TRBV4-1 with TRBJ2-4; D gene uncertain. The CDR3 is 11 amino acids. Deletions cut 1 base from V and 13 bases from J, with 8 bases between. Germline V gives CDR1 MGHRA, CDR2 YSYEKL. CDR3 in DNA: TGCGCCAGCAGCCAAGGGACCCTCCAGTACTTC. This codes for CASSQGTLQYF.